The clone carrying this T cell receptor (beta chain) was seen ten or more times. The data were obtained in a study of metastatic and nonmetastatic thyroid tumors. Via MiXCR, TCRdb re-called the PCR reads. The sample lists some 20,000 clones; roughly 9.8% were seen once. The V gene lost 6 bases and the J gene lost 3 bases, with 18 bases spanning the gap. This CDR3 has 15 residues. Per the germline V gene, CDR1 is SGHVS and CDR2 is FNYEAQ. Among the patients, none had received any treatment before thyroid surgery. The chain couples TRBV7-6 to TRBJ2-7; no firm D call. Specimen: blood. This clonotype was obtained from a female donor with papillary thyroid cancer or a benign thyroid nodule (not recorded which). Some clones in this sample may be carry-over from other donors' samples. The CDR3 sequence: CASSPDSSTHYEQYF. The CDR3 bases are TGTGCCAGCAGTCCCGACTCTTCCACCCACTACGAGCAGTACTTC.